The present TCR beta chain was sequenced within a study of cytomegalovirus exposure and HLA in healthy donors. In the PCR, 60 Vbeta and 13 Jbeta primers were used. Measured with immunoSEQ multiplex PCR; TCRdb has only the in-frame clones, and not every one. The sample has approximately 160,000 clones; 80% to 85% are singletons. Sequencing was carried out using PBMCs. The clonotype was recovered from a middle-aged man in good health and CMV-seropositive.

CDR3 residues: CASSGADRSYGYTF. In nucleotides, the CDR3 is TGTGCCAGCAGTGGTGCCGACAGGAGCTATGGCTACACCTTC. The rearrangement uses TRBV25-1 and TRBJ1-2; maybe TRBD1 (6 bases). The CDR3 extends over 14 amino acids. V shed 4 bases and J shed 4 bases, with 13 bases lying between them. Germline V gene lookup returns CDR1 MGHDK and CDR2 SYGVNS.